The TCR beta chain described here comes from a study of prognosis after radiotherapy for stage I lung cancer. Study-wide context: The study enrolled about a dozen men and about six women as patients, aged roughly 53 to 85 with a median of 74.5 years. There were a few patients who developed distant metastases (median around seven months) after radiotherapy, while some 15 showed no significant progression.

TCR beta CDR3 amplification from genomic DNA was performed by two-round multiplex PCR. Round-one PCR had primers specific to each TRBV and TRBJ gene. MiXCR was run by TCRdb on the multiplex PCR reads, yielding one entry per CDR3 protein. The table includes more than 25,000 distinct CDR3 sequences, around 32% detected once. Study-level findings and limits: Reportedly, TRBV and TRBJ gene usage differed by presence of metastases in patients.

This clonotype has at least ten counts. Antigen specificity is unknown. Two sampling time points were used, and around 6.4 milliliters of peripheral blood were drawn at each. The material sequenced was PBMCs, taken before or after stereotactic body radiation therapy (not recorded which). The sequence came from a donor aged 50 or older with non-small cell lung cancer.

CDR3 DNA: TGTGCCAGCAGTGGGTCCAACTCTGGAAACACCATATATTTT. Translating gives CASSGSNSGNTIYF. The chain uses TRBV6-2 or TRBV6-3 and TRBJ1-3, with D unresolved. The V gene's germline CDR1 is MNHEY and CDR2 SVGEGT. The CDR3 totals 14 residues. The ends were cut back, 5 bases at V and 0 bases at J, with 8 bases in the middle.